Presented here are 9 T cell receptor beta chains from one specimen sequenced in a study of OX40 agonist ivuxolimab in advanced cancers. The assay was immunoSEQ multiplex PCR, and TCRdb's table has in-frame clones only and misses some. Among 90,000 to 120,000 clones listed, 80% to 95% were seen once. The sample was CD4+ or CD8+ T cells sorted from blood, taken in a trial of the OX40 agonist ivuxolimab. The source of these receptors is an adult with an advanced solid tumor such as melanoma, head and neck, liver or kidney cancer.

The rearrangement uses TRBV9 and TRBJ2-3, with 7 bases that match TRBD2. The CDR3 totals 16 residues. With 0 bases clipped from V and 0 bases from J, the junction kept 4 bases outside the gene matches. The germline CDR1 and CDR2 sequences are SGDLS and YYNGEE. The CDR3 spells CASSVEGSGSTDTQYF. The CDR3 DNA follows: TGTGCCAGCAGCGTAGAGGGTAGCGGGAGCACAGATACGCAGTATTTT.

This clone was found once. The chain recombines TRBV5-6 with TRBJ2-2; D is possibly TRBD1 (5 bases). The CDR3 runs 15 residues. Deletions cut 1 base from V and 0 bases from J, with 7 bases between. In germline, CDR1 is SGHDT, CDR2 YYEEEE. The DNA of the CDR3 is TGTGCCAGCAGCTTGCGGACAACGAACACCGGGGAGCTGTTTTTT. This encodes CASSLRTTNTGELFF.

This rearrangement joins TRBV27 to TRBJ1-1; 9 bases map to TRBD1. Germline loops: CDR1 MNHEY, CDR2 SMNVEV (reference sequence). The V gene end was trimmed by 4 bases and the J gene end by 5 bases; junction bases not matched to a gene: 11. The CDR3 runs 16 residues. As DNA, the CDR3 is TGTGCCAGCAGTTCCCAGCCCGGGACAGGGTATACTGAAGCTTTCTTT. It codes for CASSSQPGTGYTEAFF.

CDR3 nucleotide sequence: TGTGCCAGCAGTCGAACGAACACTGAAGCTTTCTTT. It codes for CASSRTNTEAFF. This chain uses TRBV4-2 with TRBJ1-1; no clear D. Trimming removed 6 bases from V and 1 base from J, with 6 bases in between. The CDR3 consists of 12 residues. Germline CDR1 and CDR2: LGHNA and YNFKEQ.

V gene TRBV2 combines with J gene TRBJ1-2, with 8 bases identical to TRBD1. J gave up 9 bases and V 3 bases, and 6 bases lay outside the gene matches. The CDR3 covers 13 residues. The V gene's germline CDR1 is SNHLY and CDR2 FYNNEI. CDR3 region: CASSEDRVGRYTF. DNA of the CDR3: TGTGCCAGCAGTGAGGACAGGGTTGGACGCTACACCTTC.

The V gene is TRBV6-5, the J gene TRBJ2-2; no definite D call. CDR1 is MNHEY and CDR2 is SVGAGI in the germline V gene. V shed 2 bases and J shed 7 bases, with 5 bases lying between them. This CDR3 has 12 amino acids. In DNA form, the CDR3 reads TGTGCCAGCAGTTACATGGTCGGGGAGCTGTTTTTT. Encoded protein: CASSYMVGELFF.

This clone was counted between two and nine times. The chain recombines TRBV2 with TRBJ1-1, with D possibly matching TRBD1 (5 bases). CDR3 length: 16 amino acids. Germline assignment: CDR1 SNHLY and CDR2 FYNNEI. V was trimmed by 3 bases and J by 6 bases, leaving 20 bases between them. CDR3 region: CASSDGQASRWAEAFF. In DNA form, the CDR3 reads TGTGCCAGCAGTGATGGACAAGCGAGCCGATGGGCTGAAGCTTTCTTT.

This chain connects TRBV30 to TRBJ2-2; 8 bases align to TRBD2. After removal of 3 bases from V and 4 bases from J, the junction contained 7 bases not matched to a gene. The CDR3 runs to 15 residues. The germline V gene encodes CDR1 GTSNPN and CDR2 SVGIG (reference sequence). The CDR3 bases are TGTGCCTGGAGCCTGAGCGGGAGAAGCACCGGGGAGCTGTTTTTT. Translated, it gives CAWSLSGRSTGELFF.

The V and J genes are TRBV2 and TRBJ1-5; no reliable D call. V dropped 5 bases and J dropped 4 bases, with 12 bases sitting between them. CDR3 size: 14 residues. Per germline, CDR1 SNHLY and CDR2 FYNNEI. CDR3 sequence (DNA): TGTGCCAGCAGTTTTACGCCAGGAAATCAGCCCCAGCATTTT. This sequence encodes CASSFTPGNQPQHF.